Included here is one TCR beta chain sequence, with context. The sample is drawn from a study of blood T cell repertoires in COVID-19. Study overall: The United States, Italy and Spain were the sources of the acute and convalescent COVID-19 samples. Nucleic acid was either cDNA or gDNA, and it came from T cells, B-cell-depleted T cells, or PBMCs.

The ends were cut back, 9 bases at V and 3 bases at J, with 13 bases in the middle. The CDR3 spans 13 residues. CDR1 KGHDR and CDR2 SFDVKD come from the germline V gene. In the authors' workflow: Estimation of nucleated cell counts was performed using reference gene primer amplification. This table comes from immunoSEQ multiplex PCR, and its TCRdb copy is limited to in-frame clones, with some not included. V and J calls plus clone size are reproduced from that table; the DNA served to infer D and trimming. The data hold 45,000 to 65,000 clones, with 85% to 90% observed a single time. Sequencing was done on a sample of peripheral blood. V is TRBV24-1 and J is TRBJ1-2, with D unclear. This TCR was sampled from a human donor in a cohort sampled during active COVID-19. In DNA form, the CDR3 reads TGTGCCACCGGTACCGGGAACGACTATGGCTACACCTTC. Amino acids: CATGTGNDYGYTF.